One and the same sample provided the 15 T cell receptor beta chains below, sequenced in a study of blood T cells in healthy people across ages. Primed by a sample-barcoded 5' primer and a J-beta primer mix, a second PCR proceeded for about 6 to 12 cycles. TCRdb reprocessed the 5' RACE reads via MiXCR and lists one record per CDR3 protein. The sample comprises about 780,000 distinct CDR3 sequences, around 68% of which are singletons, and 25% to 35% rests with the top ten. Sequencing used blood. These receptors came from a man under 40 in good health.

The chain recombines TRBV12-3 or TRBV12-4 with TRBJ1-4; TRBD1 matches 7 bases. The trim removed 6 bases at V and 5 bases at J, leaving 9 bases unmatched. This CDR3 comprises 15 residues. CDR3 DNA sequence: TGTGCCAGCAGCCCTTGGGACAGAATAAATGAAAAACTGTTTTTT. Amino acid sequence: CASSPWDRINEKLFF.

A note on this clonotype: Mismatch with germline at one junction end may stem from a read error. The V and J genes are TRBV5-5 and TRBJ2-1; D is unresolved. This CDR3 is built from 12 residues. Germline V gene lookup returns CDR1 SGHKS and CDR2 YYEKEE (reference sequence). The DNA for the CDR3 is TGTACCAGCAGCTTGACATTCAATGAGCAGTTCTTC. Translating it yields CTSSLTFNEQFF.

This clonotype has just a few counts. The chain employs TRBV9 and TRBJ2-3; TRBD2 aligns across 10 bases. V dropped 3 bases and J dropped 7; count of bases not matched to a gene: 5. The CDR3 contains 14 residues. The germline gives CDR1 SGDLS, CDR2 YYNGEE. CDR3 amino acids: CASSARLAGNTQYF. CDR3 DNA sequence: TGTGCCAGCAGCGCCCGACTAGCGGGCAATACGCAGTATTTT.

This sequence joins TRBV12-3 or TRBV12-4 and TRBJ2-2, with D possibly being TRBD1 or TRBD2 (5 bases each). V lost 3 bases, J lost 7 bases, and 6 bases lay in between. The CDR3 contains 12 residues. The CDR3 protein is CASSFGGGELFF. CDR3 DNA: TGTGCCAGCAGTTTTGGGGGCGGGGAGCTGTTTTTT.

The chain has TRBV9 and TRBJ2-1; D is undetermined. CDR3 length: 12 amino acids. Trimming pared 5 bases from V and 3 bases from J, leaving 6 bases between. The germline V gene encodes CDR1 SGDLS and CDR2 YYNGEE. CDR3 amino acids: CASSADYNEQFF. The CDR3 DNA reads TGTGCCAGCAGTGCGGACTACAATGAGCAGTTCTTC.

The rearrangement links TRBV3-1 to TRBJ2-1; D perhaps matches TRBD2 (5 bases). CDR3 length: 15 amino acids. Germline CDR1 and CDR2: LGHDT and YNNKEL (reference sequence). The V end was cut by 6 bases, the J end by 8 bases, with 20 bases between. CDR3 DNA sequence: TGTGCCAGCAGAGCAGGAGGCGAGGGCTTGGATGAGCAGTTCTTC. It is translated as CASRAGGEGLDEQFF.

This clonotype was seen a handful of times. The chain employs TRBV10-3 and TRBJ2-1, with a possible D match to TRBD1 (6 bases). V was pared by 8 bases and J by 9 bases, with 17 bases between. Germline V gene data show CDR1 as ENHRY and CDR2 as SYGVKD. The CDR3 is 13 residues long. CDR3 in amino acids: CAIPGQKRPEQFF. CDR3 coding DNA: TGTGCCATCCCTGGACAGAAACGACCTGAGCAGTTCTTC.

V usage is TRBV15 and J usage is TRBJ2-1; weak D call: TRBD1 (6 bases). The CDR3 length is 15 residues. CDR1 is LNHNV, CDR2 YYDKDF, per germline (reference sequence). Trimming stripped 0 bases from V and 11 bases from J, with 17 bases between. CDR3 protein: CATSREWGPRDKQFF. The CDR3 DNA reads TGTGCCACCAGCAGAGAGTGGGGGCCACGGGATAAGCAGTTCTTC.

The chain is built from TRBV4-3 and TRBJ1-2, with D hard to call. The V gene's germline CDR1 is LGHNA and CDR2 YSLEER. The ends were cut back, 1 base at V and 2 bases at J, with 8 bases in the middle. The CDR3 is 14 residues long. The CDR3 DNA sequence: TGCGCCAGCAGCCAAGGGAGCCGAAACTATGGCTACACCTTC. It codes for CASSQGSRNYGYTF.

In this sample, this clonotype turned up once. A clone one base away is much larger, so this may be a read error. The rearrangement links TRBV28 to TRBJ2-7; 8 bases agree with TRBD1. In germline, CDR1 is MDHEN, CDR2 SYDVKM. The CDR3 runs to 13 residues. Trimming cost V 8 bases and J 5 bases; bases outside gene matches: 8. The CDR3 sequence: CASRTGNGDEQYF. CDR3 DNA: TGTGCCAGCCGGACAGGGAACGGGGACGAGCAGTACTTC.

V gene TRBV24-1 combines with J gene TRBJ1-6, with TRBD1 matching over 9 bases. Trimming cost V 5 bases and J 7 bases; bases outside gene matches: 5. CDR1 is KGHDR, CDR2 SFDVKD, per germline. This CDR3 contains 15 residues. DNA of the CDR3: TGTGCCACCAGTGCCGGGGACAGGGACAATTCACCCCTCCACTTT. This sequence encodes CATSAGDRDNSPLHF.

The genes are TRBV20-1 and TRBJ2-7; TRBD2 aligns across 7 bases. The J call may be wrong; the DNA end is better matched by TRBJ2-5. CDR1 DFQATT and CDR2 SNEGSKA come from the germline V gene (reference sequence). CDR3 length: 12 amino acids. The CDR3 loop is CSASAGRETQYF. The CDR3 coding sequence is TGCAGTGCTTCAGCGGGGAGAGAGACCCAGTACTTC.

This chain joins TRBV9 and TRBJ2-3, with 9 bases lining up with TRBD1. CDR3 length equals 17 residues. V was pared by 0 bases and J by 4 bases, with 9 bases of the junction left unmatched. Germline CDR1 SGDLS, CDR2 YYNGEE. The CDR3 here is CASSVAGQGPSADTQYF. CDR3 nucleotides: TGTGCCAGCAGCGTAGCGGGACAGGGCCCCTCCGCAGATACGCAGTATTTT.

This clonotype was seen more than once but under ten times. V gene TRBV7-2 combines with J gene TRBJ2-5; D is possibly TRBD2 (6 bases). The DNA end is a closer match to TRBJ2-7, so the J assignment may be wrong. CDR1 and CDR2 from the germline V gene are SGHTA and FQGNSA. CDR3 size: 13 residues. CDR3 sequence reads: CASSSLAGYEQYF. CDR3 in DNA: TGTGCCAGCAGCTCGCTTGCGGGGTACGAGCAGTACTTC.

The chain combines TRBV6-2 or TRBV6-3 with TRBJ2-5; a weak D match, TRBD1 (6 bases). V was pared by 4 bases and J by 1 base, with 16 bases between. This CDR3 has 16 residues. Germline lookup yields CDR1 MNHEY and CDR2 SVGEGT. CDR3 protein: CASSSALRGIQETQYF. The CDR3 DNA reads TGTGCCAGCAGTTCCGCCCTGAGGGGGATCCAAGAGACCCAGTACTTC.